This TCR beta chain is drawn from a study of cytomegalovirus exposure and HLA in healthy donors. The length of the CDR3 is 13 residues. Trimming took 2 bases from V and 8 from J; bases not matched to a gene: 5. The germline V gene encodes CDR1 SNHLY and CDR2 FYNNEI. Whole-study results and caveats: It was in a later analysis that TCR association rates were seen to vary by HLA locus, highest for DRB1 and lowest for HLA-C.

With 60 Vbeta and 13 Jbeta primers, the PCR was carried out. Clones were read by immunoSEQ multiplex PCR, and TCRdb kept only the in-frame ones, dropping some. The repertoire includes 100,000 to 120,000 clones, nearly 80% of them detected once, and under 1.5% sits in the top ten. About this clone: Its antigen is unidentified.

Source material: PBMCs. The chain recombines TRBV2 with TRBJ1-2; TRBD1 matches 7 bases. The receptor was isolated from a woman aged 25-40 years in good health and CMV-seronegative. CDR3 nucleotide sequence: TGTGCCAGCAGTGAAAGGGGGCGCGGGGGCTACACCTTC. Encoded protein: CASSERGRGGYTF.